These T cell receptor beta chains were read from a single sample in a study of CD8 T cells in Susac syndrome. Using its own MiXCR run on the immunoSEQ multiplex PCR reads, TCRdb lists one record per CDR3 protein. The sample consists of around 100,000 distinct CDR3 sequences, 95% of them appearing once. The sample taken for sequencing was CD8+ T cells from PBMCs. The receptor source for this set is a human donor with Susac syndrome. Both conserved end residues are part of each CDR3. The D gene is left open where the match is weak. The size entry is marked missing in some rows and otherwise reads once, few, many or a size class.

>TRBV20-1|.|TRBJ1-2|.
TGCAGTGCTCCAGGGGCCGATGGCTACACCTTC
CSAPGADGYTF
>TRBV29-1|.|TRBJ1-1|.
TGCAGCGTTGTTTCTCTATATAACAGGGAAAGTGGTGAAGCTTTCTTT
CSVVSLYNRESGEAFF
>TRBV12-3/TRBV12-4|.|TRBJ1-5|.
TGTGCCAGCAGCTGGGTTCCGAATCAGCCCCAGCATTTT
CASSWVPNQPQHF
>TRBV20-1|.|TRBJ2-5|once
TGCAGTGCTAGGGACAAGACCCAGTACTTC
CSARDKTQYF
>TRBV28|.|TRBJ2-5|.
TGTGTAGAGGGGGGGGCTACTTGGGAGACCCAGTACTTC
CVEGGATWETQYF
>TRBV13|.|TRBJ2-7|.
TGTGCCAGCAGCTTAGGCAGGGTGCCCTACGAGCAGTACTTC
CASSLGRVPYEQYF
>TRBV15|.|TRBJ1-6|.
TGTGCCACCAGCAGAGATTGGGCGACCTATAATTCACCCCTCCACTTT
CATSRDWATYNSPLHF
>TRBV2|.|TRBJ2-7|.
TGTGCCAGCAGTGATGTCACCCAGGGGTGGGGCGAGCAGTACTTC
CASSDVTQGWGEQYF
>TRBV2|.|TRBJ2-1|.
TGTGCCAGCAGTGAATACGGCCGGAATGAGCAGTTCTTC
CASSEYGRNEQFF
>TRBV11-2|.|TRBJ2-1|once
TGTGCCAGCAGCTTAGATGAGGCCAGTTACAATGAGCAGTTCTTC
CASSLDEASYNEQFF
>TRBV20-1|.|TRBJ2-7|.
TGCAGTGCGGGGCTTTGGTACGAGCAGTACTTC
CSAGLWYEQYF
>TRBV12-3/TRBV12-4|.|TRBJ1-1|.
TGTGCCAGCGCGGCAGGGAACACTGAAGCTTTCTTT
CASAAGNTEAFF
>TRBV6-4|TRBD2|TRBJ2-3|.
TGTGCCAGCAGTGCACTAGCGGGGACCACAGATACGCAGTATTTT
CASSALAGTTDTQYF
>TRBV20-1|.|TRBJ2-1|.
TGCAGTGCTACTAGATTCAATGAGCAGTTCTTC
CSATRFNEQFF
>TRBV4-1|.|TRBJ2-5|once
TGCGCCAGCAGTAAAGCCGTTATGGAGACCCAGTACTTC
CASSKAVMETQYF
>TRBV13|TRBD1|TRBJ2-1|.
TGTGCCAGCAGCTTACATCTGGGACAGGGGGGACACAATGAGCAGTTCTTC
CASSLHLGQGGHNEQFF
>TRBV9|TRBD2|TRBJ2-4|.
TGTGCCAGCAGCGCTGCATCGGGACTAGCGGGAGCCAAAAACATTCAGTACTTC
CASSAASGLAGAKNIQYF
>TRBV15|.|TRBJ2-5|.
TGTGCCACCAGCACCGAAAGGGAGACCCAGTACTTC
CATSTERETQYF
>TRBV25-1|TRBD1|TRBJ2-6|once
TGTGCCAGCAATGGGGGGACAGGGGGCAATGGGGCCAACGTCCTGACTTTC
CASNGGTGGNGANVLTF
>TRBV6-1|.|TRBJ2-5|.
TGTGCCACCTACCAGCCTCCCCAGTACTTC
CATYQPPQYF
>TRBV12-3/TRBV12-4|TRBD1|TRBJ2-2|.
TGTGCCAGCAGAGACAGGGGGCGAATCGGGGAGCTGTTTTTT
CASRDRGRIGELFF
>TRBV27|.|TRBJ1-1|.
TGTGCCAGCAGTTTATCCGGGGGGCAGACGGCTTTCTTT
CASSLSGGQTAFF
>TRBV29-1|.|TRBJ1-2|.
TGCAGCGTTGACGGGAAAGACTATGGCTACACCTTC
CSVDGKDYGYTF
>TRBV13|.|TRBJ2-6|.
TGTGCCAGCAGCTTAGGCTCAGGGGTCTCTGGGGCCAACGTCCTGACTTTC
CASSLGSGVSGANVLTF
>TRBV20-1|.|TRBJ2-5|.
TGCAGTGCTAGAGAACCCCTTGGACAAGAGACCCAGTACTTC
CSAREPLGQETQYF
>TRBV6-2/TRBV6-3|TRBD1|TRBJ2-1|.
TGTGCCAGCAGTTTAACAGGGGGAGGTGTGAATGAGCAGTTCTTC
CASSLTGGGVNEQFF
>TRBV20-1|.|TRBJ2-3|.
TGCAGTGCTCTCGACCGACGGACGGCGCAGGGCCCAGATACGCAGTATTTT
CSALDRRTAQGPDTQYF
>TRBV12-3/TRBV12-4|TRBD1|TRBJ1-5|.
TGTGCCAGCAGTTTAGTCGCCACTCAGGGGGATGAGGATCAGCCCCAGCATTTT
CASSLVATQGDEDQPQHF
>TRBV12-3/TRBV12-4|.|TRBJ1-4|.
TGTGCCAGCAGACCACAGGATAATGAAAAACTGTTTTTT
CASRPQDNEKLFF
>TRBV7-9|.|TRBJ2-5|once
TGTGCCAGCAGATCAAGCGGGTGGACCCAAGAGACCCAGTACTTC
CASRSSGWTQETQYF
>TRBV29-1|TRBD2|TRBJ2-1|.
TGCAGCGTTTCTCCCCCTGTGGCGGGAGATTTTAATGAGCAGTTCTTC
CSVSPPVAGDFNEQFF
>TRBV9|.|TRBJ1-5|.
TGTGCCAGCAGCGCGGCGGGCATCAATCAGCCCCAGCATTTT
CASSAAGINQPQHF
>TRBV20-1|.|TRBJ2-2|once
TGCAGTGCTAGTCCACCTGGGATTAGCACCGGGGAGCTGTTTTTT
CSASPPGISTGELFF
>TRBV9|TRBD1|TRBJ2-7|.
TGTGCCAGCAGCGCCCAGGGGGCCTCCTACGAGCAGTACTTC
CASSAQGASYEQYF
>TRBV7-9|.|TRBJ1-1|.
TGTGCCAGCAGCTTAGGGGGGGCTGAAGCTTTCTTT
CASSLGGAEAFF
>TRBV19|.|TRBJ2-2|.
TGTGCCAGTAGTCCTTCCCCGGGACCCCTTACGAACACCGGGGAGCTGTTTTTT
CASSPSPGPLTNTGELFF
>TRBV28|.|TRBJ2-5|.
TGTGCCAGCAGTCCCTCTGGCCGAACTCCGGGGGAGACCCAGTACTTC
CASSPSGRTPGETQYF
>TRBV15|.|TRBJ2-5|.
TGTGCCACCAGCCCTGAGGCGGGGAACCAAGAGACCCAGTACTTC
CATSPEAGNQETQYF
>TRBV15|TRBD1|TRBJ2-3|once
TGTGCCACCAGCAGAGATGCCCAGGGGGCACACGGCACAGATACGCAGTATTTT
CATSRDAQGAHGTDTQYF